These 25 T cell receptor beta chains were all obtained from the same sample, sequenced in a study of siplizumab effects on memory and regulatory T cells. No cognate antigen is known for these TCRs. The cells of the mixed lymphocyte reaction underwent an approximately 6-day coculture at 37°C. Data came from immunoSEQ multiplex PCR; TCRdb stores just in-frame clones and leaves some out. This sample has fewer than 20,000 clones, with roughly 49% found just once. The sample consisted of CFSE-low (dividing) CD4+ T cells sorted from an allogeneic mixed lymphocyte reaction. The receptors stem from a human donor in good health; the cells came from an allogeneic mixed lymphocyte reaction.

The chain uses TRBV19 and TRBJ1-4, with a tentative D call TRBD1 (5 bases). The CDR3 extends over 14 amino acids. Trimming pared 3 bases from V and 3 bases from J, leaving 8 bases between. Germline V lookup: CDR1 LNHDA, CDR2 SQIVND (reference sequence). The CDR3 region has the DNA TGTGCCAGTAGTATGCAGGGCCCTAATGAAAAACTGTTTTTT. It yields the protein CASSMQGPNEKLFF.

A single count supports this clone. This chain connects TRBV5-1 to TRBJ1-1; D is ambiguous. The CDR3 has 13 amino acids. Per the germline V gene, CDR1 is SGHRS and CDR2 is YFSETQ. V dropped 0 bases and J dropped 1 base, with 4 bases sitting between them. The DNA of the CDR3 is TGCGCCAGCAGCTTGGGAGGGAACACTGAAGCTTTCTTT. This encodes CASSLGGNTEAFF. Complete variable domain (other parts from reference TRBV5-1 and TRBJ1-1): KAGVTQTPRYLIKTRGQQVTLSCSPISGHRSVSWYQQTPGQGLQFLFEYFSETQRNKGNFPGRFSGRQFSNSRSEMNVSTLELGDSALYLCASSLGGNTEAFFGQGTRLTVV.

The chain uses TRBV9 and TRBJ1-2; 12 nucleotides match TRBD1. After removal of 4 bases from V and 7 bases from J, the junction contained 8 bases not matched to a gene. The CDR3 runs to 15 residues. The V gene's germline CDR1 is SGDLS and CDR2 YYNGEE. DNA of the CDR3: TGTGCCAGCAGCTTACCGGGACAGGGGGCCTCTGGCTACACCTTC. Translation: CASSLPGQGASGYTF.

DNA of the CDR3: TGTGCCAGCTCGGCAGAACCTAACTATGGCTACACCTTC. This sequence encodes CASSAEPNYGYTF. The chain joins TRBV18 to TRBJ1-2; no definite D call. Germline V CDR1 and CDR2: KGHSH, LQKENI. The CDR3 has 13 amino acids. Trimming removed 6 bases at V and 0 bases at J, with 8 bases between.

The rearrangement uses TRBV4-3 and TRBJ1-1, with D tentatively TRBD1 (6 bases). Germline values: CDR1 LGHNA, CDR2 YSLEER. This CDR3 has 13 residues. The V and J ends lost 0 bases and 14 bases respectively, with 16 bases between them. The CDR3 reads CASSQEVRGGNFF. CDR3 DNA: TGCGCCAGCAGCCAAGAGGTCAGGGGAGGGAACTTCTTT.

This clone qualifies as medium-sized. The chain joins TRBV10-3 to TRBJ1-5; D ambiguous. Trimming removed 2 bases from V and 5 bases from J, with 4 bases in between. The CDR3 runs to 12 residues. Germline V gene lookup returns CDR1 ENHRY and CDR2 SYGVKD. The CDR3: CAISEPDQPQHF. In DNA form, the CDR3 reads TGTGCCATCAGTGAGCCGGATCAGCCCCAGCATTTT.

This sequence joins TRBV11-1 and TRBJ2-3; 7 bases align to TRBD1. Germline CDR1 SGHAT, CDR2 FQDESV (reference sequence). The CDR3 has 15 residues. With 3 bases clipped from V and 1 base from J, the junction kept 4 bases outside the gene matches. The CDR3 region is CASSFYRGGTDTQYF. CDR3 in DNA: TGTGCCAGCAGCTTCTACAGGGGAGGCACAGATACGCAGTATTTT.

V is TRBV28 and J is TRBJ2-6, with no clear D. Trimming took off 5 bases at V and 5 bases at J, with 22 bases between the two ends. The CDR3 length is 18 residues. The V gene's germline CDR1 is MDHEN and CDR2 SYDVKM. The CDR3 region is CASSKVILTQSRANVLTF. CDR3 DNA: TGTGCCAGCAGTAAGGTCATCTTGACACAAAGTCGGGCCAACGTCCTGACTTTC.

The chain employs TRBV6-6 and TRBJ1-2, with 7 bases fitting TRBD1. Per germline, CDR1 MNHNY and CDR2 SVGAGI (reference sequence). The CDR3 covers 14 residues. The V gene end was trimmed by 5 bases and the J gene end by 6 bases; junction bases not matched to a gene: 9. As DNA, the CDR3 is TGTGCCAGCAGTCCCCGACAGGGAGGGAATGGCTACACCTTC. Its protein is CASSPRQGGNGYTF.

Remarks on this clone: The junction shows a germline mismatch at one end, possibly a read error. The chain employs TRBV28 and TRBJ2-7; D is perhaps TRBD1 or TRBD2 (5 bases each). There are 15 residues in the CDR3. Germline assignment: CDR1 MDHEN and CDR2 SYDVKM. The CDR3 loop reads CASRLWGTGRYEQYF. The CDR3 nucleotides are TGTGCCAGCAGGTTATGGGGGACCGGTCGGTACGAGCAGTACTTC.

The V call is TRBV6-5, the J call TRBJ2-3, with 10 nucleotides matching TRBD1. CDR3 length: 13 residues. V shed 10 bases and J 3 bases; nucleotides not matched to a gene: 4. Looked up from germline, CDR1 is MNHEY and CDR2 is SVGAGI. The CDR3 sequence is CANRDRGTDTQYF. The CDR3 DNA reads TGTGCCAACCGGGACAGGGGAACAGATACGCAGTATTTT.

This clone has a handful of counts. The chain links TRBV18 to TRBJ2-3; D remains ambiguous. The CDR3 runs 13 residues. Germline assignment: CDR1 KGHSH and CDR2 LQKENI. Between the trimmed V and J ends, which lost 1 base and 5 bases, there was a span of 7 bases. The CDR3, as DNA: TGTGCCAGCTCACCACTACCGGGAGATACGCAGTATTTT. Residues: CASSPLPGDTQYF.

V and J are TRBV11-2 and TRBJ2-7; D not resolved. The CDR3 contains 11 residues. V dropped 5 bases and J dropped 0 bases, with 2 bases sitting between them. Germline CDR1 is SGHAT and CDR2 is FQNNGV. The chain's CDR3 is CASSHSYEQYF. The CDR3 nucleotides are TGTGCCAGCAGCCACTCCTACGAGCAGTACTTC.

A remark on this clone: This sample includes further DNA sequences coding for the same CDR3. The chain employs TRBV6-5 and TRBJ2-7; 7 bases fit TRBD2. V was pared by 6 bases and J by 7 bases, with 3 bases of the junction left unmatched. Germline CDR1 MNHEY, CDR2 SVGAGI. The CDR3 covers 11 residues. In DNA, the CDR3 is TGTGCCAGCAGCACGCGGGGGGAGCAGTACTTC. It codes for CASSTRGEQYF.

The CDR3 bases are TGTGCCAGCAGCCTAGGGAACCAAGAGACCCAGTACTTC. Amino acids: CASSLGNQETQYF. The chain combines TRBV7-7 with TRBJ2-5; no clear D gene. CDR1 and CDR2 from the germline V gene are SSHAT and FNYEAQ (reference sequence). The CDR3 sequence is 13 residues long. The V gene lost 5 bases and the J gene lost 0 bases, with 7 bases spanning the gap.

This clone has only a few counts. The V call is TRBV9, the J call TRBJ2-1; D not certain. CDR3 length: 13 amino acids. Germline CDR1 SGDLS, CDR2 YYNGEE. V lost 0 bases, J lost 3 bases, and 4 bases lay in between. Written as DNA, the CDR3 is TGTGCCAGCAGCGTAGATCTCTACAATGAGCAGTTCTTC. It translates to CASSVDLYNEQFF. The whole variable domain, remainder taken from reference TRBV9 and TRBJ2-1, is DSGVTQTPKHLITATGQRVTLRCSPRSGDLSVYWYQQSLDQGLQFLIQYYNGEERAKGNILERFSAQQFPDLHSELNLSSLELGDSALYFCASSVDLYNEQFFGPGTRLTVL.

This clone is medium-sized in the sample. The V and J genes are TRBV19 and TRBJ1-1, with no clear D. CDR3 length: 13 residues. Trimming removed 5 bases from V and 4 bases from J, with 11 bases in between. The V gene's germline CDR1 is LNHDA and CDR2 SQIVND (reference sequence). This CDR3 reads CASSEALGTEAFF. The CDR3 DNA reads as TGTGCCAGTAGTGAGGCGTTGGGCACTGAAGCTTTCTTT.

The chain has TRBV2 and TRBJ2-2, with D perhaps matching TRBD2 (6 bases). The CDR3 has 13 amino acids. In germline, CDR1 is SNHLY, CDR2 FYNNEI. V was shortened by 10 bases and J by 4 bases, with 13 bases between the two germline ends. For the CDR3, the DNA is TGTGCCACCAAGAGGGAGGCCACCGGGGAGCTGTTTTTT. Translated, it gives CATKREATGELFF.

This clone was counted many times. The chain carries TRBV18 and TRBJ1-6, with TRBD1 matching 10 bases. V trimming: 3 bases; J trimming: 10 bases; junction bases outside the gene matches: 6. The CDR3 loop spans 15 amino acids. Germline V gene data show CDR1 as KGHSH and CDR2 as LQKENI. DNA for the CDR3: TGTGCCAGCTCACCTCGTGACAGGGGGCAATCACCCCTCCACTTT. This codes for CASSPRDRGQSPLHF.

The chain links TRBV1 to TRBJ2-6. TRBV1 is a pseudogene segment. The CDR3 has 11 residues. The CDR3 protein is CTSRRANVLTF. DNA of the CDR3: TGCACCAGCAGGCGGGCCAACGTCCTGACTTTC.

The chain recombines TRBV7-2 with TRBJ1-1, with TRBD1 matching 9 bases. This CDR3 region has 15 residues. V was clipped by 0 bases and J by 5 bases; unmatched bases: 4. The germline CDR1 and CDR2 sequences are SGHTA and FQGNSA. CDR3 residues: CASSLAGQGVTEAFF. The CDR3, as DNA: TGTGCCAGCAGCTTAGCGGGACAGGGAGTGACTGAAGCTTTCTTT. Filled out from reference TRBV7-2 and TRBJ1-1, the complete variable domain reads GAGVSQSPSNKVTEKGKDVELRCDPISGHTALYWYRQSLGQGLEFLIYFQGNSAPDKSGLPSDRFSAERTGGSVSTLTIQRTQQEDSAVYLCASSLAGQGVTEAFFGQGTRLTVV.

About this clone itself: A much more abundant neighbour one base away suggests this may be a read error. J is TRBJ2-1 and V is TRBV18, with TRBD1 matching over 11 bases. Looked up from germline, CDR1 is KGHSH and CDR2 is LQKENI. The CDR3 sequence is 15 residues long. V dropped 4 bases and J dropped 2; count of bases not matched to a gene: 1. CDR3 DNA sequence: TGTGCCAGCTCACAGGGACAGGGGGCCTACAATGAGCAGTTCTTC. Translating it yields CASSQGQGAYNEQFF.

The V and J genes are TRBV19 and TRBJ2-6; 7 nucleotides agree with TRBD2. Germline assignment: CDR1 LNHDA and CDR2 SQIVND (reference sequence). This CDR3 is built from 21 residues. V was pared by 5 bases and J by 0 bases, with 19 bases of the junction left unmatched. The CDR3 sequence is CASSDFSGWEGRDSGANVLTF. The DNA of the CDR3 is TGTGCCAGTAGTGATTTCAGCGGGTGGGAGGGGCGAGACTCTGGGGCCAACGTCCTGACTTTC.

This clone was seen just once. The V gene is TRBV4-1, the J gene TRBJ1-4, with TRBD1 matching 9 bases. CDR3 length: 16 amino acids. The germline CDR1 and CDR2 sequences are MGHRA and YSYEKL. The junction had 11 bases not matched to a gene; V was cut back by 4 bases and J by 8 bases. As DNA, the CDR3 is TGCGCCAGCAGCCTTATTTTCCGGGACAGGGAAGAAAAACTGTTTTTT. Amino acids: CASSLIFRDREEKLFF.

The V and J genes are TRBV6-9 and TRBJ1-1, with D hard to call. V was shortened by 3 bases and J by 1 base, with 6 bases between the two germline ends. The length of the CDR3 is 13 residues. CDR1 MNHGY and CDR2 SVAAGI come from the germline V gene. In DNA, the CDR3 is TGTGCCAGCAGTTACCGTCAGAACACTGAAGCTTTCTTT. This translates into CASSYRQNTEAFF.